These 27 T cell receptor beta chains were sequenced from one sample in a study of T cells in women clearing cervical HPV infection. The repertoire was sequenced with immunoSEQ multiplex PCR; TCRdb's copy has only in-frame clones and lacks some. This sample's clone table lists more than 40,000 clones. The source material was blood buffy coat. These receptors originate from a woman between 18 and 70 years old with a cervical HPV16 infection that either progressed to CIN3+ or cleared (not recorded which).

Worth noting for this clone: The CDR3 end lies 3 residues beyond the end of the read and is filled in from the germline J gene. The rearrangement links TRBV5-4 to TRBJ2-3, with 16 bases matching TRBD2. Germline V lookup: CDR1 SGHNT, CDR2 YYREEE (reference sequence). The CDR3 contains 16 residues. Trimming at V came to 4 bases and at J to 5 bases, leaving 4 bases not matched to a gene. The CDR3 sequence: CASSAGLAGGLDTQYF. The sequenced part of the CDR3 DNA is TGTGCCAGCAGCGCGGGACTAGCGGGGGGGCTAGATACG.

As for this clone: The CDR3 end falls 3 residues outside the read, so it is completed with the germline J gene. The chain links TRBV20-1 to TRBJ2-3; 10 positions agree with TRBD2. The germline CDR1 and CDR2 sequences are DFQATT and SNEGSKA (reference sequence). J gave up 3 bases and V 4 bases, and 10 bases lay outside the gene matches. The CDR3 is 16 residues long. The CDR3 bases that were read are TGCAGTGCTATCGAGCGGGGGGGCCTGCGGACAGATACG. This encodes CSAIERGGLRTDT. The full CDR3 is CSAIERGGLRTDTQYF.

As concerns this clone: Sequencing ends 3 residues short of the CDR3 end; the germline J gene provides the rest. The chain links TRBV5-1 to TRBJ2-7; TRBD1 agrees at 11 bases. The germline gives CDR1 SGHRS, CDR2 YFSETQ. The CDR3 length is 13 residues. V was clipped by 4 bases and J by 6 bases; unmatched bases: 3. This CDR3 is CASSPGTGGEQYF. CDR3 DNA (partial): TGCGCCAGCAGCCCCGGGACAGGGGGCGAG.

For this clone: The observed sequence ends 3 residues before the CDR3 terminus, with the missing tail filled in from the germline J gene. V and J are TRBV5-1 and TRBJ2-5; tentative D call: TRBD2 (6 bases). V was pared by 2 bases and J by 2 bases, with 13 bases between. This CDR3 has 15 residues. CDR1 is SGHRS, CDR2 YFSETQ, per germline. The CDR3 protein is CASSFGGAIQETQYF. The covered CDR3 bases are TGCGCCAGCAGCTTCGGCGGGGCGATACAAGAGACC.

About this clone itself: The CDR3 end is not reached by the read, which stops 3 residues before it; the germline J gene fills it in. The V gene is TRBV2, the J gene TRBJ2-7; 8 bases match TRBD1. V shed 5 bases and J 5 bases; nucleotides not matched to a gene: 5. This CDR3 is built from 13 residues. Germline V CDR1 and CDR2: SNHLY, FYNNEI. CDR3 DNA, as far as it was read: TGTGCCAGCAGTACGGACAGGGTCAACGAG. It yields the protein CASSTDRVNE. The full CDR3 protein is CASSTDRVNEQYF.

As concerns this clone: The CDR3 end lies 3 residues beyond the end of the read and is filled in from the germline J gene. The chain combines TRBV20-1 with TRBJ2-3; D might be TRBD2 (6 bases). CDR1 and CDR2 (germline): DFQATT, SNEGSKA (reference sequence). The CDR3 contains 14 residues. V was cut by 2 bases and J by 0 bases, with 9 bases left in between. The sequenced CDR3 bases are TGCAGTGCTAGATGGAGCGGGAGCACAGATACG. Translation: CSARWSGSTDT. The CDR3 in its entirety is CSARWSGSTDTQYF.

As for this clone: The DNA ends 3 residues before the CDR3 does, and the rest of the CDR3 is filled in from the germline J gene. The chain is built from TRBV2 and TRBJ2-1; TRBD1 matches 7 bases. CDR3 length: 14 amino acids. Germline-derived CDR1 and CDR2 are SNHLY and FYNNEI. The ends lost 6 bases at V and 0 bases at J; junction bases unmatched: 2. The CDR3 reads CASRGTASYNEQFF. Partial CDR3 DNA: TGTGCCAGCAGGGGGACAGCCTCCTACAATGAG.

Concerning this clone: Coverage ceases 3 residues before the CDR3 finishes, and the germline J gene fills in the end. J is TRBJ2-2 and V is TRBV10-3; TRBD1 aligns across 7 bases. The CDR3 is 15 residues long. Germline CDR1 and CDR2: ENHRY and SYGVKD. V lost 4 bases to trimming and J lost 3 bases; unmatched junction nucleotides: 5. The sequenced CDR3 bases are TGTGCCATCAGTGCTTCCGGGACAGACACCGGGGAG. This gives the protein CAISASGTDTGE. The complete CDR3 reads CAISASGTDTGELFF.

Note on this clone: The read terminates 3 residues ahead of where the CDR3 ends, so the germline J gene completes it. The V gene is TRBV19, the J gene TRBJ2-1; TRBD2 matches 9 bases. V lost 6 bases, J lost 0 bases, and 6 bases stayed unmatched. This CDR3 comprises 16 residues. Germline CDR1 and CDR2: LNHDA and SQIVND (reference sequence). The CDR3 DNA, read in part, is TGTGCCAGTAGCGGGGGAGCGGGAGGCTCCTACAATGAG. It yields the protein CASSGGAGGSYNE. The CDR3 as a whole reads CASSGGAGGSYNEQFF.

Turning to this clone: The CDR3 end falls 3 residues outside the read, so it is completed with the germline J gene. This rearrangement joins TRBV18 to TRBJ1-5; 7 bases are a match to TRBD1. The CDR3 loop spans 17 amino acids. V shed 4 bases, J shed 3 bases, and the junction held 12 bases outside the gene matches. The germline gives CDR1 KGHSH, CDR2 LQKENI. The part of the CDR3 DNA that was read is TGTGCCAGCTCACTATCCTTAGGGACAGAAAACAATCAGCCC. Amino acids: CASSLSLGTENNQP. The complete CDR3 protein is CASSLSLGTENNQPQHF. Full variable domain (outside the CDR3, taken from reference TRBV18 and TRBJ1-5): NAGVMQNPRHLVRRRGQEARLRCSPMKGHSHVYWYRQLPEEGLKFMVYLQKENIIDESGMPKERFSAEFPKEGPSILRIQQVVRGDSAAYFCASSLSLGTENNQPQHFGDGTRLSIL.

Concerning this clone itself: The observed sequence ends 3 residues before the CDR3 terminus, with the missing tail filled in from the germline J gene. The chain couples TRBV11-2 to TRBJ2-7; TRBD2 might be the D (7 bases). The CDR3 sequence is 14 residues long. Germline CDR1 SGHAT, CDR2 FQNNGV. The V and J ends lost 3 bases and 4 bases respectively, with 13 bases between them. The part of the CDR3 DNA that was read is TGTGCCAGCAGCTTGACCGGGGGGCTATACGAG. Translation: CASSLTGGLYE. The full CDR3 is CASSLTGGLYEQYF.

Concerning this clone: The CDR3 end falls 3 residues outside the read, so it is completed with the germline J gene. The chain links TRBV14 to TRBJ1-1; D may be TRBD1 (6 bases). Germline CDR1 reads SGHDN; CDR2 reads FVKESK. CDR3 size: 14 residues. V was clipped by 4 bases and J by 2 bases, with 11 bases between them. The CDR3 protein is CASSPGTSNTEAFF. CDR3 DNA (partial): TGTGCCAGCAGCCCCGGGACATCTAACACTGAA.

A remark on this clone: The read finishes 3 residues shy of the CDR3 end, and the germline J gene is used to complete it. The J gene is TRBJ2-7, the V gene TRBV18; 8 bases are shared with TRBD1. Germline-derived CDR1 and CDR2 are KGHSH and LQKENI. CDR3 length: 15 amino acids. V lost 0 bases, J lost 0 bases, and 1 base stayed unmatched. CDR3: CASSPPDRASYEQYF. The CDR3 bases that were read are TGTGCCAGCTCACCACCGGACAGGGCCTCCTACGAG. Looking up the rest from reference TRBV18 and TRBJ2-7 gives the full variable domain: NAGVMQNPRHLVRRRGQEARLRCSPMKGHSHVYWYRQLPEEGLKFMVYLQKENIIDESGMPKERFSAEFPKEGPSILRIQQVVRGDSAAYFCASSPPDRASYEQYFGPGTRLTVT.

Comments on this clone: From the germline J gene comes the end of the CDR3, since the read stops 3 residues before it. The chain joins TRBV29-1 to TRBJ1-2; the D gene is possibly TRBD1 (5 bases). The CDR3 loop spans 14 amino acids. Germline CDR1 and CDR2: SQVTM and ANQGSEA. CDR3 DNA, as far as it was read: TGCAGCGTCCTGACAGAGGGTAGGTCCTACGAC. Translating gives CSVLTEGRSYD. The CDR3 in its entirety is CSVLTEGRSYDYTF.

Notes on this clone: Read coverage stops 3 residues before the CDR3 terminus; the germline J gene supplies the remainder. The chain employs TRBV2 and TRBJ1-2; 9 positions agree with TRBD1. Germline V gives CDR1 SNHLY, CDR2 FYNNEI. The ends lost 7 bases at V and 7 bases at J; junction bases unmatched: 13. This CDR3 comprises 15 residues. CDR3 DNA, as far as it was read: TGTGCCAGCATATTCGGTCGGGGACAGGGACGTGGC. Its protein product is CASIFGRGQGRG. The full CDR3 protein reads CASIFGRGQGRGYTF.

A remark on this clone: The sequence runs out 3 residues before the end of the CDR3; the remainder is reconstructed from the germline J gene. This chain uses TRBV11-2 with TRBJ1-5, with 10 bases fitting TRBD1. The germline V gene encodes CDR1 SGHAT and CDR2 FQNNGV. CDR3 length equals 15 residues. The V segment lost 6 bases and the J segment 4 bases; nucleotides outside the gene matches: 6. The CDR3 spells CASSPGQGSNQPQHF. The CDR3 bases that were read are TGTGCCAGCAGTCCGGGACAGGGGTCGAATCAGCCC.

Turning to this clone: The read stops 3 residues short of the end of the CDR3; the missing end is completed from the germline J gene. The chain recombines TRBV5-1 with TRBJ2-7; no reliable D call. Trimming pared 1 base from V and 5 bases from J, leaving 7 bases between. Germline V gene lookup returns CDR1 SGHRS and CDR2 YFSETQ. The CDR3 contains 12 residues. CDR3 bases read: TGCGCCAGCAGCTTGTCCCAGGACGAG. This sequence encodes CASSLSQDE. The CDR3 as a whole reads CASSLSQDEQYF.

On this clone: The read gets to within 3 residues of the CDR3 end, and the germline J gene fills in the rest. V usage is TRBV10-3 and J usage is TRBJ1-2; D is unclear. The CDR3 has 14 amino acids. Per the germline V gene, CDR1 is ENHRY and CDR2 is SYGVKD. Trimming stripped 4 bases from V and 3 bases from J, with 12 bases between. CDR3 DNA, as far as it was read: TGTGCCATCAGTGCGACATTGGCCGACTATGGC. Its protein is CAISATLADYG. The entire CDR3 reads CAISATLADYGYTF.

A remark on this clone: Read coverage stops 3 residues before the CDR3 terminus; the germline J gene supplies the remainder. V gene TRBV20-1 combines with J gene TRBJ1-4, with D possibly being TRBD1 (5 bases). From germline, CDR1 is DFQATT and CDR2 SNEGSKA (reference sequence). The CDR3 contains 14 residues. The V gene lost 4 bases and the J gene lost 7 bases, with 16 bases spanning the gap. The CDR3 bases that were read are TGCAGTGCTATGGACCGGGACTCTCCTGAAAAA. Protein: CSAMDRDSPEK. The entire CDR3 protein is CSAMDRDSPEKLFF.

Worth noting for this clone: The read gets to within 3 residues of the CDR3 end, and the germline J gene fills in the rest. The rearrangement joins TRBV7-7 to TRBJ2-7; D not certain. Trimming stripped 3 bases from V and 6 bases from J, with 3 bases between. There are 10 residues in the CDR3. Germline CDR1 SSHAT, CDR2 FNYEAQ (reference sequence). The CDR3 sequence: CASSFSEQYF. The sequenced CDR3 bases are TGTGCCAGCAGCTTTAGCGAG.

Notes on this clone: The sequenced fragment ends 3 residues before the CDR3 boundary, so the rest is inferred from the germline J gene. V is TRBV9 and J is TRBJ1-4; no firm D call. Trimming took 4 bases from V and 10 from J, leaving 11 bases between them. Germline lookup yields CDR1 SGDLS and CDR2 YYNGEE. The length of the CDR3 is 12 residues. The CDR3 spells CASSTGRGKLFF. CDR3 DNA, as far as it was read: TGTGCCAGCAGCACGGGCCGGGGAAAA.

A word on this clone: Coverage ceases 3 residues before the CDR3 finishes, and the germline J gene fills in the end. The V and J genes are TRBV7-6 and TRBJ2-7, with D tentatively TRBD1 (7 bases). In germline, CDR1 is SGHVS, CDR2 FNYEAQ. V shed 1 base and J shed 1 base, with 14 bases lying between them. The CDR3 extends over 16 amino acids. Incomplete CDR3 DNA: TGTGCCAGCAGCTTAGGGCCGGGGGACAGTTCCTACGAG. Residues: CASSLGPGDSSYE. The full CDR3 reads CASSLGPGDSSYEQYF. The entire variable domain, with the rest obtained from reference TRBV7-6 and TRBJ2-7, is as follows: GAGVSQSPRYKVTKRGQDVALRCDPISGHVSLYWYRQALGQGPEFLTYFNYEAQQDKSGLPNDRFSAERPEGSISTLTIQRTEQRDSAMYRCASSLGPGDSSYEQYFGPGTRLTVT.

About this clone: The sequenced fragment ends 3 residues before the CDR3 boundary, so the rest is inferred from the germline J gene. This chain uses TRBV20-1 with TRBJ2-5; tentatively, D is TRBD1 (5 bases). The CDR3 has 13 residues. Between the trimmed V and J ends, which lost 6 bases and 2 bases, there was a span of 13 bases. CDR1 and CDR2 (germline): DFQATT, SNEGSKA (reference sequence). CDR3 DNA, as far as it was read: TGCAGTGCCCCCGTTAGACAGCAAGAGACC. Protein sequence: CSAPVRQQET. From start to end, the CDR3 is CSAPVRQQETQYF.

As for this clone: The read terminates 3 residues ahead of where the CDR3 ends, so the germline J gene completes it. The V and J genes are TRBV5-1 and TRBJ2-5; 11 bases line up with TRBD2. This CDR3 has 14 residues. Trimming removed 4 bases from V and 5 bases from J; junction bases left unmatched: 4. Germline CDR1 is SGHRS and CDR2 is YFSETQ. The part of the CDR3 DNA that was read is TGCGCCAGCAGCGTTAGCGGGGGGGAGGAGACC. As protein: CASSVSGGEET. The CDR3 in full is CASSVSGGEETQYF.

The DNA read from the CDR3 is TGTGCCAGCAGCATCGTAAATACAGCTGAA. This gives the protein CASSIVNTAE. The entire CDR3 reads CASSIVNTAEAFF. The chain is built from TRBV7-9 and TRBJ1-1; no definite D call. The CDR3 goes on 3 residues after the read ends, and that part is filled in from the germline J gene. V shed 5 bases and J shed 6 bases, with 13 bases lying between them. The germline gives CDR1 SEHNR, CDR2 FQNEAQ (reference sequence). CDR3 length equals 13 residues.

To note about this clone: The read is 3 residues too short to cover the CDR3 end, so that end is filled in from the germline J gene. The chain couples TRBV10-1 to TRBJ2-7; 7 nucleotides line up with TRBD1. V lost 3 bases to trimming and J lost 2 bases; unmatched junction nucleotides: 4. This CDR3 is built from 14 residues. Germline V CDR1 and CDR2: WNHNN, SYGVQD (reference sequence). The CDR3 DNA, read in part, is TGCGCCAGCAGTGACCACAGGGGTACCTACGAG. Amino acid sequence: CASSDHRGTYE. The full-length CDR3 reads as CASSDHRGTYEQYF.

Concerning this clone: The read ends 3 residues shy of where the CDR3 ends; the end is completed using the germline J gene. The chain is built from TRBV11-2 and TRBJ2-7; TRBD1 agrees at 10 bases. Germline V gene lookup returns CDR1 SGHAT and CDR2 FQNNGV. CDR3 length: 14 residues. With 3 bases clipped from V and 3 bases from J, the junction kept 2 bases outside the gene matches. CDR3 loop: CASSLGTGVYEQYF. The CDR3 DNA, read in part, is TGTGCCAGCAGCTTGGGGACAGGGGTCTACGAG.